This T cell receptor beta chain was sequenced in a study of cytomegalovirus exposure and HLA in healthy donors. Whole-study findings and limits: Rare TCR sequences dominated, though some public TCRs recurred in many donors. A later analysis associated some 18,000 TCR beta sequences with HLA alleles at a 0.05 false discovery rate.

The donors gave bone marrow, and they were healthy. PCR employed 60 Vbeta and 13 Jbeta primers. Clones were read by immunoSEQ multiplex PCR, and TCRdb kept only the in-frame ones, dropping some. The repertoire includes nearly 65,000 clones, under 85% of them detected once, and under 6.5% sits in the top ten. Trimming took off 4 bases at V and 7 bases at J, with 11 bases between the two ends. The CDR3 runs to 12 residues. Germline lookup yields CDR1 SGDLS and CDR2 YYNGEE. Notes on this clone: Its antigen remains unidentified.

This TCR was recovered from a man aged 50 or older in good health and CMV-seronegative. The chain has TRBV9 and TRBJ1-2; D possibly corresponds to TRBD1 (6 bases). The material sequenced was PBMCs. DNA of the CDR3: TGTGCCAGCAGCACAAACAGGGCTGGCTACACCTTC. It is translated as CASSTNRAGYTF. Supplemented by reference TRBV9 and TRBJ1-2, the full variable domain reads DSGVTQTPKHLITATGQRVTLRCSPRSGDLSVYWYQQSLDQGLQFLIQYYNGEERAKGNILERFSAQQFPDLHSELNLSSLELGDSALYFCASSTNRAGYTFGSGTRLTVV.